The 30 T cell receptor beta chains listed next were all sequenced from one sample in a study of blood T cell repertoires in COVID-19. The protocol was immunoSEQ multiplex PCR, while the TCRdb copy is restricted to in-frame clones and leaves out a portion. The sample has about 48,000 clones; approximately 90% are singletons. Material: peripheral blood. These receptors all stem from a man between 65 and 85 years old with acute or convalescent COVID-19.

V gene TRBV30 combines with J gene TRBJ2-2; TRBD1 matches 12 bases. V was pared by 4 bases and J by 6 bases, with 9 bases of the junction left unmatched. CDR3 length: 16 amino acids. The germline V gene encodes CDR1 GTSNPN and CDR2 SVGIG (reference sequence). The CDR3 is CAWTRGQGAIAGELFF. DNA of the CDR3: TGTGCCTGGACCAGGGGACAGGGGGCAATCGCCGGGGAGCTGTTTTTT.

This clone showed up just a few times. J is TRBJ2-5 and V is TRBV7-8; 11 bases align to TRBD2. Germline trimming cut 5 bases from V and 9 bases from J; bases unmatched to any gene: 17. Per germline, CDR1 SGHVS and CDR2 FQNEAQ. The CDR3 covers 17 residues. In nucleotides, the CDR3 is TGTGCCAGCAGCGGGCTCGGACTAGCGGGTACCTCCGGGGCCCAGTACTTC. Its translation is CASSGLGLAGTSGAQYF.

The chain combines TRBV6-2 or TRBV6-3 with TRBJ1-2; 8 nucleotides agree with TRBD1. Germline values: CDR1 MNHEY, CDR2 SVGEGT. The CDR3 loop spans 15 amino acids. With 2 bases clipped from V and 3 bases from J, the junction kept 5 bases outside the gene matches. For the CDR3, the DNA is TGTGCCAGCAGTTACCCAGGGGGCGAGTACTATGGCTACACCTTC. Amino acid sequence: CASSYPGGEYYGYTF.

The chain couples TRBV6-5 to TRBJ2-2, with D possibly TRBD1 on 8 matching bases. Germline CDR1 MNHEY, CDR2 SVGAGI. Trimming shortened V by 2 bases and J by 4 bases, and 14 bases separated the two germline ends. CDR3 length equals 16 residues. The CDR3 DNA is TGTGCCAGCAGTTACGGGGGGGACAGGTCCACCGGGGAGCTGTTTTTT. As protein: CASSYGGDRSTGELFF.

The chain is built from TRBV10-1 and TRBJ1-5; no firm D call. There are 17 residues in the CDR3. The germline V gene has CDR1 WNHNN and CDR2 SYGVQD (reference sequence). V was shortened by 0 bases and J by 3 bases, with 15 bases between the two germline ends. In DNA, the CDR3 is TGCGCCAGCAGTGAGTCATACATCATGAGGTACAATCAGCCCCAGCATTTT. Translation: CASSESYIMRYNQPQHF.

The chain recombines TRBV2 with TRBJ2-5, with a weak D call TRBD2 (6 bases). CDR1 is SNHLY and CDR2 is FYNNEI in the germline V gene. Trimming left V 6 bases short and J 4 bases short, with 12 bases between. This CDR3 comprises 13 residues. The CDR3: CASRHGGRETQYF. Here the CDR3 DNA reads TGTGCCAGCAGGCACGGGGGTCGAGAGACCCAGTACTTC.

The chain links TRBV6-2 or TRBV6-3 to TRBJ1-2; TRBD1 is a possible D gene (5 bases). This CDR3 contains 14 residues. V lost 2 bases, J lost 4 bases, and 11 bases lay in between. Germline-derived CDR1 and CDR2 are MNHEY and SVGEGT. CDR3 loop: CASSYMRGSYGYTF. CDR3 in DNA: TGTGCCAGCAGTTACATGCGGGGGTCCTATGGCTACACCTTC.

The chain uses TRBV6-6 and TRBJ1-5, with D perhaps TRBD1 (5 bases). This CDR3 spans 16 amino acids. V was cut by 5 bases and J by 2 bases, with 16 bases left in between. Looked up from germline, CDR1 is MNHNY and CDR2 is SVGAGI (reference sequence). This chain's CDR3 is CASSRRGGNGNQPQHF. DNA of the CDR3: TGTGCCAGCAGTCGAAGGGGCGGAAATGGCAATCAGCCCCAGCATTTT.

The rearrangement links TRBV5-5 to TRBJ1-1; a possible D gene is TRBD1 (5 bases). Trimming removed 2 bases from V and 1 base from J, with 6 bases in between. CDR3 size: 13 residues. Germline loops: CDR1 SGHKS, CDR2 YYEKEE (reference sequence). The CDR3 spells CASSFTGNTEAFF. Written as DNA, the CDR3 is TGTGCCAGCAGCTTTACAGGGAACACTGAAGCTTTCTTT.

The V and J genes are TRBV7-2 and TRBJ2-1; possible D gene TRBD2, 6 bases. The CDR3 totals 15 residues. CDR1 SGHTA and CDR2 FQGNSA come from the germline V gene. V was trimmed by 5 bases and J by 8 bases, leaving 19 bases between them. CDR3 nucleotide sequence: TGTGCCAGCAGCGGGGGACTTCACCACTTGGATGAGCAGTTCTTC. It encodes CASSGGLHHLDEQFF.

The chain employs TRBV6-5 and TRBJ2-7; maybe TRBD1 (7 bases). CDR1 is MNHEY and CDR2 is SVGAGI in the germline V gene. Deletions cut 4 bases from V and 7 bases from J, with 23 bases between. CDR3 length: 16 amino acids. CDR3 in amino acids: CASSSWDSALGREQYF. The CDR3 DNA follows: TGTGCCAGCAGTTCGTGGGACAGCGCTTTGGGGAGGGAGCAGTACTTC.

CDR3 coding DNA: TGTGCCAGCCGGGACAGGGCGCACTATGGCTACACCTTC. Translated, it gives CASRDRAHYGYTF. The V call is TRBV6-5, the J call TRBJ1-2; 9 bases align to TRBD1. CDR1 and CDR2 from the germline V gene are MNHEY and SVGAGI. Trimming at V came to 8 bases and at J to 3 bases, leaving 4 bases not matched to a gene. The CDR3 extends over 13 amino acids.

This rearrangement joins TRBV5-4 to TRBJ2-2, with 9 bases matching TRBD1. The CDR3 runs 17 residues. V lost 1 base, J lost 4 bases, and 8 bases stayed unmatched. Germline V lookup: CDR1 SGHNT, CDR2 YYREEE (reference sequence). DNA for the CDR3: TGTGCCAGCAGCTTGTGGGACAGGGTGGGCGGCACCGGGGAGCTGTTTTTT. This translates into CASSLWDRVGGTGELFF.

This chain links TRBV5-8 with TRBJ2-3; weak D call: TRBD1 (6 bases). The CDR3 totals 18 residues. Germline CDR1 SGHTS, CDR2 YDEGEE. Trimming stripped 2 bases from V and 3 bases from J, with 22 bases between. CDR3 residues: CASSFVQGSGPYTDTQYF. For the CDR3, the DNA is TGTGCCAGCAGCTTCGTACAGGGCTCAGGGCCGTATACAGATACGCAGTATTTT.

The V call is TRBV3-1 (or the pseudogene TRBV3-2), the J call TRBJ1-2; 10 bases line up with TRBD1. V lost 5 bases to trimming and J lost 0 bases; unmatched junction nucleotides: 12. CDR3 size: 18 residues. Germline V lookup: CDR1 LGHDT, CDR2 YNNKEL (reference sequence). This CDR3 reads CASSALGTGALTNYGYTF. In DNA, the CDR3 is TGTGCCAGCAGCGCGCTGGGGACAGGGGCCCTTACTAACTATGGCTACACCTTC.

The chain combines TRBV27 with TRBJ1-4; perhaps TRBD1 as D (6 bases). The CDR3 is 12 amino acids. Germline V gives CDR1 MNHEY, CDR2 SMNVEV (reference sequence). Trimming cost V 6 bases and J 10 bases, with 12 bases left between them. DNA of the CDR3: TGTGCCAGCAGGGGGGCCCTCGGAAAACTGTTTTTT. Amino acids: CASRGALGKLFF.

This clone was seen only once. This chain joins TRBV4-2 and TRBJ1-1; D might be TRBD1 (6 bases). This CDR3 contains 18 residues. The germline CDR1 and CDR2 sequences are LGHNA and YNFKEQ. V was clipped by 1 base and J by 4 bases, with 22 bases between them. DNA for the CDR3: TGTGCCAGCAGCCAAGCTCTAATCGGGGGGGCGGGAGGCACTGAAGCTTTCTTT. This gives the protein CASSQALIGGAGGTEAFF.

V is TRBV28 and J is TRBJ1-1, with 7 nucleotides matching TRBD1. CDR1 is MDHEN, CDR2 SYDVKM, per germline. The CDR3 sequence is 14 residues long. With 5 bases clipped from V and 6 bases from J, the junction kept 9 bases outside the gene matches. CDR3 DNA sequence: TGTGCCAGCAGTACCCCCCTGACAGGGCCTGAAGCTTTCTTT. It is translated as CASSTPLTGPEAFF.

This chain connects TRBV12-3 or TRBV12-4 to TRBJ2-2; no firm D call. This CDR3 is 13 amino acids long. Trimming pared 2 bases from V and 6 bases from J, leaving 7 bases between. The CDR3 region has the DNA TGTGCCAGCAGTTTAATCGGGTCCGGGGAGCTGTTTTTT. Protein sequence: CASSLIGSGELFF.

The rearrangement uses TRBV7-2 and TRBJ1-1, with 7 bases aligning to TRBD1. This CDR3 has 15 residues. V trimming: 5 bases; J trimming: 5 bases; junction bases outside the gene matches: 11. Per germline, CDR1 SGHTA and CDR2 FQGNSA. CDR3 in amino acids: CASSPNTGAGTEAFF. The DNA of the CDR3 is TGTGCCAGCAGCCCGAATACAGGGGCCGGGACTGAAGCTTTCTTT.

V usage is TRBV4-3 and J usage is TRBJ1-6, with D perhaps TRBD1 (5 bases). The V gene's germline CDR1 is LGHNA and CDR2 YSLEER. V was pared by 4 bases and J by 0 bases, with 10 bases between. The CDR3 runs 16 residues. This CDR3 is CASSPRQTSYNSPLHF. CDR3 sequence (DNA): TGCGCCAGCAGCCCCCGACAGACCTCCTATAATTCACCCCTCCACTTT.

CDR3 coding DNA: TGCGCCAGCAGCCCCGGACAGGGGGCCTACGAGCAGTACTTC. Its protein is CASSPGQGAYEQYF. V usage is TRBV5-1 and J usage is TRBJ2-7; 10 nucleotides line up with TRBD1. The CDR3 contains 14 residues. The germline V gene has CDR1 SGHRS and CDR2 YFSETQ. The V gene end was trimmed by 4 bases and the J gene end by 2 bases; junction bases not matched to a gene: 3. The full variable domain, rest sourced from reference TRBV5-1 and TRBJ2-7, is KAGVTQTPRYLIKTRGQQVTLSCSPISGHRSVSWYQQTPGQGLQFLFEYFSETQRNKGNFPGRFSGRQFSNSRSEMNVSTLELGDSALYLCASSPGQGAYEQYFGPGTRLTVT.

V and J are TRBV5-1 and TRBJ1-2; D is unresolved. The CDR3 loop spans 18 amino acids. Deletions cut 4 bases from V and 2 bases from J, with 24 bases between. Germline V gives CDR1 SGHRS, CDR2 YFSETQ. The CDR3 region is CASSQKAFDTSSNYGYTF. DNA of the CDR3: TGCGCCAGCAGCCAGAAAGCATTTGACACCTCTTCCAACTATGGCTACACCTTC.

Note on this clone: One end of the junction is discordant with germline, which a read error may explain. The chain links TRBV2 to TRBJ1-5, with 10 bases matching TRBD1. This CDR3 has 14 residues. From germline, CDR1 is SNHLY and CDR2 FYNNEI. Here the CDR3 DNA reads TGTGCCAGCAGGGAAGGACAGGGGGGGCAGCCCCAGCATTTT. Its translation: CASREGQGGQPQHF.

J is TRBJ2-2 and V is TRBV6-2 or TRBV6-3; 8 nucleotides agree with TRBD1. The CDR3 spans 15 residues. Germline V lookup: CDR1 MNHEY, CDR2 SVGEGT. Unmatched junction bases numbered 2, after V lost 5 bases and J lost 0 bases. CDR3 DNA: TGTGCCAGCAGTCCAGGGGGCGCGAACACCGGGGAGCTGTTTTTT. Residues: CASSPGGANTGELFF.

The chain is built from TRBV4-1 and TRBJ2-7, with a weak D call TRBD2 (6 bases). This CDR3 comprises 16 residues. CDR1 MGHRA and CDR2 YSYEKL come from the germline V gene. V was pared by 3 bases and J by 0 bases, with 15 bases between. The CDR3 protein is CASSQDLASSSYEQYF. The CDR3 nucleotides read TGCGCCAGCAGCCAGGACCTAGCGAGCAGCTCCTACGAGCAGTACTTC.

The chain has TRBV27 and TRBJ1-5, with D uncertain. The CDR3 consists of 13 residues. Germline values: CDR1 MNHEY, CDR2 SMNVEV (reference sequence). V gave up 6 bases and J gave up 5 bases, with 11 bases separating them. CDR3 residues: CASRATNYQPQHF. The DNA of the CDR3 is TGTGCCAGCAGGGCAACGAATTATCAGCCCCAGCATTTT.

CDR3 coding DNA: TGCGCCAGCAGTCAGGGCCACAGTGGTCGCAATGAGCAGTTCTTC. Its protein product is CASSQGHSGRNEQFF. The genes are TRBV5-1 and TRBJ2-1, with D possibly matching TRBD1 (5 bases). CDR1 and CDR2 from the germline V gene are SGHRS and YFSETQ. V lost 5 bases to trimming and J lost 6 bases, with 18 bases between them. The CDR3 totals 15 residues.

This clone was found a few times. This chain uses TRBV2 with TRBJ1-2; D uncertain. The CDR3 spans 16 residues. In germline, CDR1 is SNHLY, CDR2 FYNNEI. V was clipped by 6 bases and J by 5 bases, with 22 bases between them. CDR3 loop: CASRGLRGDSRYGYTF. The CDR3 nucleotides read TGTGCCAGCAGGGGATTGCGGGGTGACTCCAGATATGGCTACACCTTC.

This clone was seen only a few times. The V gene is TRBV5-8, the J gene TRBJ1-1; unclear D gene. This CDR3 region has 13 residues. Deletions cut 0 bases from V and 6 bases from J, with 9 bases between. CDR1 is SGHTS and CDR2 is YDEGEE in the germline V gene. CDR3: CASSLVRRAEAFF. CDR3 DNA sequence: TGTGCCAGCAGCTTGGTTCGGCGGGCTGAAGCTTTCTTT. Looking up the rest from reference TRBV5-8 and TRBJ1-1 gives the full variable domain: EAGVTQSPTHLIKTRGQQATLRCSPISGHTSVYWYQQALGLGLQFLLWYDEGEERNRGNFPPRFSGRQFPNYSSELNVNALELEDSALYLCASSLVRRAEAFFGQGTRLTVV.